This T cell receptor (beta chain) derives from a study of control samples from healthy donors and cancer patients. Only in-frame clones appear in the TCRdb table, and some are missing; sequencing was by immunoSEQ multiplex PCR. Of 70,000 or so clones in the sample, 85% to 90% were seen once. The TCR sequence derives from a man aged 55-75 years with lung cancer. The sequencing input was PBMCs.

The CDR3 DNA reads TGTGCCAGCAGCGCCCCACAGGGGCACTCTTATGGCTACACCTTC. Encoded protein: CASSAPQGHSYGYTF. This rearrangement joins TRBV9 to TRBJ1-2, with TRBD1 matching over 7 bases. This CDR3 region has 15 residues. The ends lost 3 bases at V and 5 bases at J; junction bases unmatched: 10. Per the germline V gene, CDR1 is SGDLS and CDR2 is YYNGEE.